The present entry profiles one T cell receptor (beta chain) with its context. Co-extraction yielded RNA and DNA from about 20-30 mg of unsorted bulk tissue. The source of the sample is a study of tumor-infiltrating lymphocytes in primary liver carcinoma. CDR1 MGHDK and CDR2 SYGVNS come from the germline V gene. The CDR3 has 15 residues. With V trimmed by 8 bases and J by 4 bases, 9 bases remained unmatched. The template, 500 ng total RNA, yielded TCR beta cDNA made with a constant-region primer. It was through three nested multiplex PCR rounds of slightly modified ARM-PCR that TCR beta libraries arose. In the first two PCR rounds, TRBV1-TRBV30 forward primers were paired with a C-beta reverse primer, and each round lasted 10 cycles. TCRdb ran MiXCR on the multiplex PCR reads and lists one entry per CDR3 protein. The sample has tens of thousands of distinct CDR3 sequences; 72% are singletons.

The sequence was obtained from a man aged 35-49 years with primary liver carcinoma and hepatitis B virus infection. The sample comprised liver tumor tissue from sampling region 1. Subset given: tumor region T1, superior pole. The J gene is TRBJ2-3, the V gene TRBV25-1; TRBD2 matches 10 bases. The CDR3 sequence: CASATTSGTSDTQYF. The CDR3 nucleotides are TGTGCCAGCGCCACCACTAGCGGGACTTCAGATACGCAGTATTTT.